The present T cell receptor (beta chain) was sequenced within a study of T-cell memory formation after mild COVID-19. As for the study in general: TCR clusters were mostly donor specific.

5'RACE with constant-segment primers built TCRalpha and TCRbeta cDNA libraries with UMIs. A single record per CDR3 protein comes from TCRdb applying MiXCR to the 5' RACE reads. The repertoire holds more than 350,000 distinct CDR3 sequences, with 15% to 20% as singletons. Concerning this clonotype: Its antigen is still unknown.

Trimming at V came to 7 bases and at J to 5 bases, leaving 8 bases not matched to a gene. CDR1 and CDR2 from the germline V gene are SGHRS and YFSETQ. The CDR3 extends over 16 amino acids. Study results and caveats: CD4+ contracting clones were found mainly in CM and EM, and CD8+ ones in EMRA. The appearance of some responding clones in pre-infection memory suggested that cross-reactive memory joined.

The clonotype was recovered from a man younger than 35 who had mild COVID-19 (a few samples of this study predate the infection). Cell type and time point are not known. This chain joins TRBV5-1 and TRBJ2-5, with TRBD2 matching 16 bases. The sequenced sample was PBMCs or a T cell subset sorted from them (not recorded which). The CDR3 DNA sequence: TGCGCCAGCTCACTACCGGGACTAGCGGGAGGGGAGACCCAGTACTTC. This codes for CASSLPGLAGGETQYF. The variable domain in full, completed from reference TRBV5-1 and TRBJ2-5, reads KAGVTQTPRYLIKTRGQQVTLSCSPISGHRSVSWYQQTPGQGLQFLFEYFSETQRNKGNFPGRFSGRQFSNSRSEMNVSTLELGDSALYLCASSLPGLAGGETQYFGPGTRLLVL.